The 30 T cell receptor beta chains reported below all come from one sample, sequenced in a study of T-cell reconstitution after alpha-beta-depleted transplantation in children. For TCRbeta, the library was prepared with unique molecular identifiers. TCRdb reprocessed the PCR reads with MiXCR, giving one entry per CDR3 protein. Among just under 350,000 distinct CDR3 sequences listed, 15% to 20% were seen once. This specimen consisted of PBMCs, mostly from graft donor cells, obtained 360 days after TCRalphabeta/CD19-depleted stem cell transplant. Source of these receptors: a male patient under 10 years old who had a stem cell transplant for acute lymphoblastic leukemia, so the T cells may come from the graft donor.

The chain combines TRBV7-2 with TRBJ2-2, with TRBD2 as a possible D gene (5 bases). V was trimmed by 3 bases and J by 5 bases, leaving 13 bases between them. Germline lookup yields CDR1 SGHTA and CDR2 FQGNSA. The CDR3 has 15 amino acids. The CDR3 loop reads CASSLGIGMTGELFF. DNA of the CDR3: TGTGCCAGCAGCTTGGGGATCGGGATGACCGGGGAGCTGTTTTTT. Complete variable domain (other parts from reference TRBV7-2 and TRBJ2-2): GAGVSQSPSNKVTEKGKDVELRCDPISGHTALYWYRQSLGQGLEFLIYFQGNSAPDKSGLPSDRFSAERTGGSVSTLTIQRTQQEDSAVYLCASSLGIGMTGELFFGEGSRLTVL.

This clonotype appeared many times. The chain couples TRBV7-8 to TRBJ1-5, with D possibly being TRBD1 (5 bases). This CDR3 has 16 amino acids. V was clipped by 1 base and J by 4 bases, with 14 bases between them. Germline CDR1 SGHVS, CDR2 FQNEAQ. This CDR3 reads CASSLVPGTVNQPQHF. The CDR3 DNA reads TGTGCCAGCAGCTTAGTGCCCGGGACGGTGAATCAGCCCCAGCATTTT.

This clonotype has only a few counts. The V call is TRBV5-5, the J call TRBJ2-7; 9 bases map to TRBD1. The CDR3 runs 15 residues. Germline V lookup: CDR1 SGHKS, CDR2 YYEKEE (reference sequence). V gave up 6 bases and J gave up 3 bases; unmatched junction bases: 10. The CDR3 bases are TGTGCCAGCACGCCTTGGCCGGGACAGGGCTACGAGCAGTACTTC. As protein: CASTPWPGQGYEQYF.

At least ten counts were recorded for this clonotype. V and J are TRBV7-9 and TRBJ2-7, with 7 bases matching TRBD2. Looked up from germline, CDR1 is SEHNR and CDR2 is FQNEAQ (reference sequence). V lost 5 bases and J lost 2; bases outside the gene matches: 9. The CDR3 spans 15 residues. The CDR3 is CASSRVLGGTYEQYF. CDR3 DNA: TGTGCCAGCAGCCGTGTCCTCGGGGGGACCTACGAGCAGTACTTC. Together with reference TRBV7-9 and TRBJ2-7, the CDR3 gives the full variable domain: DTGVSQNPRHKITKRGQNVTFRCDPISEHNRLYWYRQTLGQGPEFLTYFQNEAQLEKSRLLSDRFSAERPKGSFSTLEIQRTEQGDSAMYLCASSRVLGGTYEQYFGPGTRLTVT.

This clonotype was seen a handful of times. V and J are TRBV5-1 and TRBJ2-7; 9 nucleotides agree with TRBD2. The V gene's germline CDR1 is SGHRS and CDR2 YFSETQ. The CDR3 loop spans 16 amino acids. J lost 7 bases, V lost 5 bases, and 16 bases had no gene match. CDR3 sequence reads: CASRNGGGDSGREQYF. DNA for the CDR3: TGCGCCAGCAGGAATGGAGGAGGGGACAGCGGGAGGGAGCAGTACTTC.

This clonotype was recorded many times. The chain recombines TRBV5-5 with TRBJ2-1; 11 bases are a match to TRBD2. This CDR3 has 14 residues. Trimming cost V 2 bases and J 8 bases; bases outside gene matches: 3. Germline assignment: CDR1 SGHKS and CDR2 YYEKEE (reference sequence). The CDR3 region is CASSLTSGSYEQFF. CDR3 DNA sequence: TGTGCCAGCAGCTTAACTAGCGGGAGTTATGAGCAGTTCTTC.

The chain employs TRBV12-3 or TRBV12-4 and TRBJ1-2, with D tentatively TRBD1 (5 bases). The CDR3 covers 16 residues. V was shortened by 4 bases and J by 2 bases, with 17 bases between the two germline ends. CDR3 DNA: TGTGCCAGCAGTTCAATCCTACAGGAAAGCAACTATGGCTACACCTTC. Protein product: CASSSILQESNYGYTF.

This clonotype was detected a few times. V is TRBV27 and J is TRBJ2-1; D remains unclear. The CDR3 is 14 amino acids. Looked up from germline, CDR1 is MNHEY and CDR2 is SMNVEV (reference sequence). V lost 2 bases and J 0 bases, leaving 5 bases between the germline ends. CDR3 in DNA: TGTGCCAGCAGTTTAATCGGCTCCTACAATGAGCAGTTCTTC. Encoded protein: CASSLIGSYNEQFF.

The V and J genes are TRBV10-3 and TRBJ2-3; D is ambiguous. The V gene lost 7 bases and the J gene lost 0 bases, with 8 bases spanning the gap. Germline lookup yields CDR1 ENHRY and CDR2 SYGVKD. This CDR3 spans 13 amino acids. This CDR3 is CAITRASTDTQYF. DNA for the CDR3: TGTGCCATCACTCGTGCTAGCACAGATACGCAGTATTTT.

This clonotype was counted only a few times. The gene calls are TRBV25-1 and TRBJ2-6; 7 bases are a match to TRBD2. The CDR3 extends over 16 amino acids. The V and J ends lost 0 bases and 2 bases, in that order; junction bases with no gene match: 1. Germline CDR1 is MGHDK and CDR2 is SYGVNS. The CDR3: CASSEYRGAGANVLTF. The CDR3 bases are TGTGCCAGCAGTGAATATCGGGGGGCTGGGGCCAACGTCCTGACTTTC.

A word on this clonotype: A much larger clone sits a single nucleotide away, making a read error possible. The chain joins TRBV15 to TRBJ2-7; tentatively, D is TRBD1 (6 bases). The CDR3 runs 13 residues. V was trimmed by 8 bases and J by 3 bases, leaving 14 bases between them. Germline CDR1 is LNHNV and CDR2 is YYDKDF (reference sequence). CDR3 residues: CATPTGRYYEQYF. CDR3 DNA: TGTGCCACCCCGACAGGTAGATACTACGAGCAGTACTTC.

V usage is TRBV29-1 and J usage is TRBJ1-2, with D possibly being TRBD1 (5 bases). This CDR3 comprises 11 residues. Trimming left V 7 bases short and J 3 bases short, with 9 bases between. CDR1 and CDR2 from the germline V gene are SQVTM and ANQGSEA. The CDR3 loop is CSARGYYGYTF. In DNA form, the CDR3 reads TGCAGCGCTAGGGGTTACTATGGCTACACCTTC.

The CDR3 DNA is TGTGCCAGCAGCCCTTCTGGGACAGGGGGTTATTATGGCTACACCTTC. This translates into CASSPSGTGGYYGYTF. V usage is TRBV14 and J usage is TRBJ1-2; 11 bases are shared with TRBD1. Germline V CDR1 and CDR2: SGHDN, FVKESK. With V trimmed by 4 bases and J by 5 bases, 9 bases remained unmatched. The CDR3 sequence is 16 residues long. Together with reference TRBV14 and TRBJ1-2, the CDR3 gives the full variable domain: EAGVTQFPSHSVIEKGQTVTLRCDPISGHDNLYWYRRVMGKEIKFLLHFVKESKQDESGMPNNRFLAERTGGTYSTLKVQPAELEDSGVYFCASSPSGTGGYYGYTFGSGTRLTVV.

This clonotype was seen once. This chain joins TRBV7-9 and TRBJ2-7, with D perhaps TRBD2 (6 bases). V was clipped by 1 base and J by 2 bases, with 12 bases between them. The germline V gene encodes CDR1 SEHNR and CDR2 FQNEAQ (reference sequence). The CDR3 has 15 amino acids. In nucleotides, the CDR3 is TGTGCCAGCAGCTTAGGCCTAGCGCCCCCCTACGAGCAGTACTTC. Its protein product is CASSLGLAPPYEQYF.

This clonotype has at least ten counts. V usage is TRBV7-8 and J usage is TRBJ2-3; D might be TRBD2 (8 bases). Trimming cost V 5 bases and J 4 bases, with 25 bases left between them. Germline-derived CDR1 and CDR2 are SGHVS and FQNEAQ. This CDR3 has 18 residues. The CDR3 sequence: CASSNTKSGTRGPDTQYF. CDR3 DNA sequence: TGTGCCAGCAGCAACACAAAATCCGGGACTAGGGGGCCAGATACGCAGTATTTT. Full variable domain (outside the CDR3, taken from reference TRBV7-8 and TRBJ2-3): GAGVSQSPRYKVAKRGQDVALRCDPISGHVSLFWYQQALGQGPEFLTYFQNEAQLDKSGLPSDRFFAERPEGSVSTLKIQRTQQEDSAVYLCASSNTKSGTRGPDTQYFGPGTRLTVL.

A few counts support this clonotype. The chain combines TRBV28 with TRBJ2-7, with unresolved D. The CDR3 covers 11 residues. CDR1 and CDR2 from the germline V gene are MDHEN and SYDVKM. Trimming shortened V by 5 bases and J by 7 bases, and 9 bases separated the two germline ends. This chain's CDR3 is CASSLSSEQYF. The CDR3 region has the DNA TGTGCCAGCAGTCTTAGCTCAGAGCAGTACTTC. Using reference TRBV28 and TRBJ2-7 for the parts outside the CDR3, the full variable domain is DVKVTQSSRYLVKRTGEKVFLECVQDMDHENMFWYRQDPGLGLRLIYFSYDVKMKEKGDIPEGYSVSREKKERFSLILESASTNQTSMYLCASSLSSEQYFGPGTRLTVT.

The J gene is TRBJ2-5, the V gene TRBV4-2; 16 bases are a match to TRBD2. V lost 1 base and J lost 3; bases outside the gene matches: 2. The CDR3 covers 17 residues. The germline V gene encodes CDR1 LGHNA and CDR2 YNFKEQ. The CDR3 loop is CASSQVGLAGGEETQYF. CDR3 sequence (DNA): TGTGCCAGCAGCCAAGTGGGACTAGCGGGAGGGGAAGAGACCCAGTACTTC.

The chain employs TRBV29-1 and TRBJ2-2; TRBD2 matches 10 bases. J was trimmed by 2 bases and V by 0 bases; bases with no gene match: 6. This CDR3 contains 17 residues. Germline V gives CDR1 SQVTM, CDR2 ANQGSEA. Written as DNA, the CDR3 is TGCAGCGTTGAAGATGAGCTAGCGGGAGACAACACCGGGGAGCTGTTTTTT. Residues: CSVEDELAGDNTGELFF.

This clonotype was observed many times. The chain carries TRBV7-9 and TRBJ1-4; no reliable D call. With 1 base removed from V and 5 bases from J, the gap between germline ends came to 11 bases. CDR1 and CDR2 (germline): SEHNR, FQNEAQ (reference sequence). The CDR3 totals 15 residues. The CDR3, as DNA: TGTGCCAGCAGCTTAGGTGGACGGCTAAATGAAAAACTGTTTTTT. It codes for CASSLGGRLNEKLFF.

This clonotype was seen more than once but under ten times. V and J are TRBV5-6 and TRBJ2-1; D unclear. CDR1 and CDR2 from the germline V gene are SGHDT and YYEEEE. V lost 0 bases and J 4 bases, leaving 8 bases between the germline ends. CDR3 length equals 14 residues. CDR3 coding DNA: TGTGCCAGCAGCTTGGGGTGGCGGTACAATGAGCAGTTCTTC. Protein sequence: CASSLGWRYNEQFF.

CDR3 sequence (DNA): TGTGCCAGCAGTTTATCAGTCGGACAGGGTTCGCCCTTTAACACCGGGGAGCTGTTTTTT. Translating it yields CASSLSVGQGSPFNTGELFF. This chain connects TRBV28 to TRBJ2-2; 8 bases are shared with TRBD1. This CDR3 is built from 20 residues. CDR1 is MDHEN, CDR2 SYDVKM, per germline. J was trimmed by 2 bases and V by 1 base; bases with no gene match: 15. The full variable domain, with the rest looked up from reference TRBV28 and TRBJ2-2, is DVKVTQSSRYLVKRTGEKVFLECVQDMDHENMFWYRQDPGLGLRLIYFSYDVKMKEKGDIPEGYSVSREKKERFSLILESASTNQTSMYLCASSLSVGQGSPFNTGELFFGEGSRLTVL.

The chain links TRBV5-1 to TRBJ2-1; 9 nucleotides align to TRBD1. The CDR3 loop spans 16 amino acids. Germline CDR1 is SGHRS and CDR2 is YFSETQ. The V and J ends lost 4 bases and 3 bases, in that order; junction bases with no gene match: 8. CDR3 region: CASSLAGDRVYNEQFF. DNA for the CDR3: TGCGCCAGCAGCCTGGCTGGGGACAGGGTCTACAATGAGCAGTTCTTC.

The rearrangement links TRBV3-1 to TRBJ2-4; 7 bases are a match to TRBD1. With 5 bases clipped from V and 7 bases from J, the junction kept 8 bases outside the gene matches. The CDR3 loop spans 14 amino acids. Germline CDR1 and CDR2: LGHDT and YNNKEL (reference sequence). CDR3 region: CASSSNLQGNIQYF. Here the CDR3 DNA reads TGTGCCAGCAGCTCCAATCTACAGGGGAACATTCAGTACTTC. Together with reference TRBV3-1 and TRBJ2-4, the CDR3 gives the full variable domain: DTAVSQTPKYLVTQMGNDKSIKCEQNLGHDTMYWYKQDSKKFLKIMFSYNNKELIINETVPNRFSPKSPDKAHLNLHINSLELGDSAVYFCASSSNLQGNIQYFGAGTRLSVL.

The rearrangement joins TRBV12-3 or TRBV12-4 to TRBJ2-5, with TRBD2 matching 11 bases. The CDR3 is 17 amino acids. Trimming cost V 6 bases and J 3 bases; bases outside gene matches: 12. CDR3 nucleotide sequence: TGTGCCAGCAGCTTCCTATTTACTAGCGGGAGAGAAGAGACCCAGTACTTC. This gives the protein CASSFLFTSGREETQYF.

The chain has TRBV29-1 and TRBJ2-5; 9 bases fit TRBD1. CDR1 and CDR2 (germline): SQVTM, ANQGSEA. This CDR3 has 13 residues. The junction had 2 bases not matched to a gene; V was cut back by 6 bases and J by 0 bases. The CDR3 DNA follows: TGCAGCGTCTGGACAGGGGACCAAGAGACCCAGTACTTC. This translates into CSVWTGDQETQYF.

The CDR3 spells CASSHTSGKLAEQYF. Written as DNA, the CDR3 is TGCGCCAGCAGCCACACTAGCGGGAAACTCGCCGAGCAGTACTTC. This chain links TRBV4-1 with TRBJ2-7; TRBD2 matches 10 bases. After removal of 3 bases from V and 6 bases from J, the junction contained 8 bases not matched to a gene. Germline V gives CDR1 MGHRA, CDR2 YSYEKL. This CDR3 comprises 15 residues.

This clonotype has just a few counts. The rearrangement links TRBV9 to TRBJ2-1, with TRBD1 matching over 9 bases. Germline CDR1 is SGDLS and CDR2 is YYNGEE. This CDR3 has 15 amino acids. V shed 4 bases, J shed 4 bases, and the junction held 6 bases outside the gene matches. CDR3 in DNA: TGTGCCAGCAGCCCCGGACAGGGGAATTACAATGAGCAGTTCTTC. Amino acids: CASSPGQGNYNEQFF.

In its sample, this clonotype was seen once. The chain uses TRBV6-2 or TRBV6-3 and TRBJ1-5; D may be TRBD1 (6 bases). The germline V and J ends were trimmed by 6 bases and 7 bases, with 16 bases remaining between them. The CDR3 is made up of 14 amino acids. Germline V CDR1 and CDR2: MNHEY, SVGEGT. CDR3 coding DNA: TGTGCCAGCAGAGCCCACAGGGCTGGGCAGCCCCAGCATTTT. As protein: CASRAHRAGQPQHF.

The chain uses TRBV20-1 and TRBJ1-2; possible D gene TRBD1, 6 bases. Per germline, CDR1 DFQATT and CDR2 SNEGSKA (reference sequence). V lost 3 bases and J lost 6, with 14 bases in between. The CDR3 extends over 13 amino acids. CDR3 amino acids: CSASALGQHGYTF. CDR3 nucleotides: TGCAGTGCTAGCGCCCTCGGACAGCATGGCTACACCTTC.

This clonotype was recorded a few times. The V gene is TRBV15, the J gene TRBJ1-3; the match to TRBD1 covers 7 bases. Germline V gene sequence: CDR1 LNHNV, CDR2 YYDKDF (reference sequence). V was clipped by 11 bases and J by 0 bases; unmatched bases: 31. The CDR3 extends over 22 amino acids. This CDR3 is CAATRVLRGTEIWQSSGNTIYF. The CDR3 DNA reads TGTGCCGCCACGCGAGTCCTTAGAGGGACAGAGATCTGGCAGAGCTCTGGAAACACCATATATTTT. The full variable domain, in which reference TRBV15 and TRBJ1-3 provide the parts outside the CDR3, is DAMVIQNPRYQVTQFGKPVTLSCSQTLNHNVMYWYQQKSSQAPKLLFHYYDKDFNNEADTPDNFQSRRPNTSFCFLDIRSPGLGDTAMYLCAATRVLRGTEIWQSSGNTIYFGEGSWLTVV.